The 7 T cell receptor beta chains below were found in one sample sequenced in a study of blood T cell repertoires in COVID-19. Using immunoSEQ multiplex PCR, the repertoire was profiled, and TCRdb retains in-frame clones only, with some absent. Of a few hundred thousand clones detected, 75% to 90% appear once; the ten largest clones hold more than 4%. The sample comprised PBMCs or T cells enriched from blood (not recorded which). These receptors all come from a woman aged 25 to 39 who had recovered from COVID-19.

This clone was counted only a few times. The V gene is TRBV4-1, the J gene TRBJ2-5; 10 nucleotides agree with TRBD2. This CDR3 contains 15 residues. Germline-derived CDR1 and CDR2 are MGHRA and YSYEKL. With 1 base clipped from V and 5 bases from J, the junction kept 4 bases outside the gene matches. The CDR3 here is CASSQVSGRAETQYF. Here the CDR3 DNA reads TGCGCCAGCAGCCAAGTCAGCGGGAGGGCCGAGACCCAGTACTTC.

J is TRBJ2-7 and V is TRBV5-1; TRBD2 is a possible D gene (5 bases). The CDR3 covers 15 residues. V lost 1 base and J lost 7, with 18 bases in between. The germline V gene has CDR1 SGHRS and CDR2 YFSETQ. This CDR3 is CASSLRAPDWEEQYF. In DNA, the CDR3 is TGCGCCAGCAGCTTGAGGGCACCCGACTGGGAGGAGCAGTACTTC.

This clone showed up many times. The chain has TRBV27 and TRBJ1-1; D may be TRBD1 (6 bases). The V and J ends lost 7 bases and 4 bases respectively, with 19 bases between them. The length of the CDR3 is 15 residues. Germline V lookup: CDR1 MNHEY, CDR2 SMNVEV (reference sequence). CDR3 in DNA: TGTGCCAGCACTCCAAGACAGGCCAGCAGCACTGAAGCTTTCTTT. Protein product: CASTPRQASSTEAFF.

The chain joins TRBV21-1 to TRBJ1-5. TRBV21-1 constitutes a pseudogene. This CDR3 has 14 residues. The CDR3 region is CASSPRECNQPQHF. The CDR3 DNA reads as TGTGCCAGCAGCCCCCGGGAATGCAATCAGCCCCAGCATTTT.

J is TRBJ2-7 and V is TRBV10-1, with 7 bases that match TRBD2. Germline trimming cut 0 bases from V and 4 bases from J; bases unmatched to any gene: 6. Germline V lookup: CDR1 WNHNN, CDR2 SYGVQD (reference sequence). This CDR3 comprises 15 residues. For the CDR3, the DNA is TGCGCCAGCAGTGAGTCCCGGCGGGAGTGGTACGAGCAGTACTTC. Protein: CASSESRREWYEQYF.

V usage is TRBV7-9 and J usage is TRBJ2-1; perhaps TRBD2 as D (5 bases). Per germline, CDR1 SEHNR and CDR2 FQNEAQ (reference sequence). The CDR3 is 13 amino acids. V was clipped by 5 bases and J by 7 bases, with 12 bases between them. DNA of the CDR3: TGTGCCAGCAGCCAGGTGGGGAGAAATGAGCAGTTCTTC. It encodes CASSQVGRNEQFF.

The rearrangement uses TRBV6-5 and TRBJ1-4; D is ambiguous. This CDR3 region has 15 residues. Germline V lookup: CDR1 MNHEY, CDR2 SVGAGI. V was cut by 3 bases and J by 5 bases, with 13 bases left in between. The CDR3 sequence: CASSYSGGRNEKLFF. The CDR3 DNA reads TGTGCCAGCAGTTATTCCGGAGGGCGGAATGAAAAACTGTTTTTT.